This T cell receptor beta chain derives from a study of blood T cell repertoires in COVID-19. V was trimmed by 4 bases and J by 10 bases, leaving 13 bases between them. The germline V gene has CDR1 SQVTM and CDR2 ANQGSEA. The CDR3 totals 11 residues. Using immunoSEQ multiplex PCR, the repertoire was profiled, and TCRdb retains in-frame clones only, with some absent. The data contain 310,000 or so clones, roughly nine tenths of them singletons. Clinical histories supplied by participants themselves formed the basis of cohort assignment. V and J are TRBV29-1 and TRBJ1-1; no definite D call. This clonotype was obtained from a woman younger than 45 who had recovered from COVID-19. Sequencing input: PBMCs or T cells enriched from blood (not recorded which). The CDR3 region is CSVAIGLGAFF. Here the CDR3 DNA reads TGCAGCGTTGCGATTGGGCTCGGAGCTTTCTTT.